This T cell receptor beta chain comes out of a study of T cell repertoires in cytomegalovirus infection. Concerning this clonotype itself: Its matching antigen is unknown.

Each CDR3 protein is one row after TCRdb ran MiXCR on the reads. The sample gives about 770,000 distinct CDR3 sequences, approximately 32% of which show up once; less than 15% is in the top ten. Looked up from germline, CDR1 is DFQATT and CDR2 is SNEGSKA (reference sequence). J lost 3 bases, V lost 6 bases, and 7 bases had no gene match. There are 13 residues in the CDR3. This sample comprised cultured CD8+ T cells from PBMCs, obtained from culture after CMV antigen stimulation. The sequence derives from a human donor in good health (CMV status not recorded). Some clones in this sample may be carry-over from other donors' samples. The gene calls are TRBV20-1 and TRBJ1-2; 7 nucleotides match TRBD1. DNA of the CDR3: TGCAGTGCCCCCAGGGGGGATGACTATGGCTACACCTTC. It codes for CSAPRGDDYGYTF.